These 14 T cell receptor beta chains originate from one sample sequenced in a study of blood T cell repertoires in COVID-19. Generated by immunoSEQ multiplex PCR, the TCRdb table keeps only in-frame clones and is missing some. Among about 130,000 clones listed, about 89% were seen once. Sequencing used peripheral blood. The receptors were sampled from a man in his sixties with COVID-19, enrolled during active disease.

The rearrangement uses TRBV7-8 and TRBJ1-2, with 10 bases that match TRBD1. J lost 8 bases, V lost 1 base, and 7 bases had no gene match. CDR1 and CDR2 (germline): SGHVS, FQNEAQ. The CDR3 is 15 residues long. The CDR3 here is CASSLVRDRGRGYTF. DNA of the CDR3: TGTGCCAGCAGCTTAGTTCGGGACAGGGGCCGAGGCTACACCTTC.

The chain employs TRBV5-1 and TRBJ2-5; 7 bases map to TRBD1. This CDR3 spans 14 amino acids. The V and J ends lost 4 bases and 5 bases, in that order; junction bases with no gene match: 8. Germline V CDR1 and CDR2: SGHRS, YFSETQ. CDR3 nucleotides: TGCGCCAGCAGCCCTGGGGACAGCCACGAGACCCAGTACTTC. Its protein product is CASSPGDSHETQYF.

The chain has TRBV4-2 and TRBJ1-5, with 7 bases aligning to TRBD1. From germline, CDR1 is LGHNA and CDR2 YNFKEQ. J was trimmed by 3 bases and V by 1 base; bases with no gene match: 3. This CDR3 is built from 15 residues. The chain's CDR3 is CASSQGGQFNQPQHF. The CDR3, as DNA: TGTGCCAGCAGCCAAGGGGGACAGTTCAATCAGCCCCAGCATTTT.

The chain combines TRBV7-3 with TRBJ2-7; 8 bases line up with TRBD1. V gave up 5 bases and J gave up 5 bases; unmatched junction bases: 5. Germline loops: CDR1 SGHTA, CDR2 FQGTGA. CDR3 length equals 13 residues. The DNA of the CDR3 is TGTGCCAGCAGCCGTGACAGGGGCGACGAGCAGTACTTC. Its protein is CASSRDRGDEQYF.

V is TRBV7-2 and J is TRBJ2-3, with 9 bases that match TRBD2. The V and J ends lost 5 bases and 0 bases, in that order; junction bases with no gene match: 3. The germline gives CDR1 SGHTA, CDR2 FQGNSA. This CDR3 comprises 15 residues. The CDR3 loop is CASSHLAGSTDTQYF. The CDR3 DNA is TGTGCCAGCAGCCATCTAGCGGGGAGCACAGATACGCAGTATTTT. Full variable domain (rest looked up from reference TRBV7-2 and TRBJ2-3): GAGVSQSPSNKVTEKGKDVELRCDPISGHTALYWYRQSLGQGLEFLIYFQGNSAPDKSGLPSDRFSAERTGGSVSTLTIQRTQQEDSAVYLCASSHLAGSTDTQYFGPGTRLTVL.

The genes are TRBV6-2 or TRBV6-3 and TRBJ2-7; TRBD1 aligns across 7 bases. The CDR3 is 16 amino acids. Germline V gene data show CDR1 as MNHEY and CDR2 as SVGEGT. With V trimmed by 5 bases and J by 5 bases, 15 bases remained unmatched. CDR3 amino acids: CASSLSGTAEDNEQYF. DNA of the CDR3: TGTGCCAGCAGTCTGTCCGGGACAGCGGAGGATAACGAGCAGTACTTC.

The chain links TRBV7-2 to TRBJ1-2; D unclear. Germline loops: CDR1 SGHTA, CDR2 FQGNSA. V was pared by 5 bases and J by 4 bases, with 17 bases between. This CDR3 has 15 residues. For the CDR3, the DNA is TGTGCCAGCAGCAGCGAAGTACTATTAACCTATGGCTACACCTTC. Protein product: CASSSEVLLTYGYTF.

This chain links TRBV5-1 with TRBJ1-4; no clear D. V was cut by 5 bases and J by 5 bases, with 13 bases left in between. Germline V CDR1 and CDR2: SGHRS, YFSETQ. The CDR3 consists of 14 residues. CDR3 sequence: CASSLEDLNEKLFF. CDR3 bases: TGCGCCAGCAGTCTGGAGGACCTAAATGAAAAACTGTTTTTT.

The chain uses TRBV5-1 and TRBJ2-1; 9 bases are a match to TRBD2. The germline V gene encodes CDR1 SGHRS and CDR2 YFSETQ. V lost 3 bases and J lost 1; bases outside the gene matches: 5. CDR3 length: 16 amino acids. CDR3 coding DNA: TGCGCCAGCAGCTATTCTAGCGGGGTTTCCTACAATGAGCAGTTCTTC. As protein: CASSYSSGVSYNEQFF.

The chain has TRBV2 and TRBJ2-5, with 8 bases identical to TRBD2. Per germline, CDR1 SNHLY and CDR2 FYNNEI. With V trimmed by 3 bases and J by 5 bases, 8 bases remained unmatched. The CDR3 runs to 15 residues. The CDR3 nucleotides read TGTGCCAGCAGTGAGGGGGCGGGGGGCTCGGAGACCCAGTACTTC. This translates into CASSEGAGGSETQYF.

The rearrangement joins TRBV10-3 to TRBJ2-7; weak D call: TRBD1 (6 bases). Deletions cut 6 bases from V and 6 bases from J, with 21 bases between. The CDR3 spans 15 residues. Germline CDR1 is ENHRY and CDR2 is SYGVKD. The CDR3 spells CAISDRAGVLGEQYF. The CDR3 DNA follows: TGTGCCATCAGCGATCGGGCAGGGGTCTTGGGCGAGCAGTACTTC.

This clone occurred a few times. The chain uses TRBV2 and TRBJ1-2, with D uncertain. Germline CDR1 reads SNHLY; CDR2 reads FYNNEI. V was pared by 3 bases and J by 6 bases, with 14 bases between. CDR3 length: 14 residues. In nucleotides, the CDR3 is TGTGCCAGCAGTGATGCCATGACTACCCATGGCTACACCTTC. This encodes CASSDAMTTHGYTF.

J is TRBJ2-7 and V is TRBV7-8; D is undetermined. V lost 1 base to trimming and J lost 5 bases, with 15 bases between them. Germline-derived CDR1 and CDR2 are SGHVS and FQNEAQ. The CDR3 runs to 15 residues. In nucleotides, the CDR3 is TGTGCCAGCAGCTTAGGACATATTTCTCCCAACGAGCAGTACTTC. As protein: CASSLGHISPNEQYF.

The V and J genes are TRBV13 and TRBJ1-3; tentatively, D is TRBD1 (5 bases). Germline loops: CDR1 PRHDT, CDR2 FYEKMQ (reference sequence). The CDR3 length is 13 residues. Between the trimmed V and J ends, which lost 4 bases and 4 bases, there was a span of 8 bases. The chain's CDR3 is CASSSRQGNTIYF. DNA of the CDR3: TGTGCCAGCAGCTCTCGACAGGGAAACACCATATATTTT.